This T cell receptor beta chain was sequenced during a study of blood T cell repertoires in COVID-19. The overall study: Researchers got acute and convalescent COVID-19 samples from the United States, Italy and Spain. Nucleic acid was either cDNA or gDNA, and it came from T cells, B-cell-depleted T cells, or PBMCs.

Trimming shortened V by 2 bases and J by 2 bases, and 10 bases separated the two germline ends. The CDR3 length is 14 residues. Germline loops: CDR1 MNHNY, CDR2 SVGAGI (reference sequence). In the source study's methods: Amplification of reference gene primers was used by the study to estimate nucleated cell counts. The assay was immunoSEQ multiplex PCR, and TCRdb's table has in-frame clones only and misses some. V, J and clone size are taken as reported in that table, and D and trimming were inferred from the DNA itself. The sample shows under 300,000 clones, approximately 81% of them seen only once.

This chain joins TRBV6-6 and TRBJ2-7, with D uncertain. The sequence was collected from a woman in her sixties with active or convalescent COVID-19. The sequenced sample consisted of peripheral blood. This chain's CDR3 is CASSYRQSAYEQYF. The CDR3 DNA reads TGTGCCAGCAGTTACCGGCAGAGCGCCTACGAGCAGTACTTC.